This T cell receptor beta chain emerged from a study of blood T cells in healthy people across ages. The count of this clonotype is one. Primed by a sample-barcoded 5' primer and a J-beta primer mix, a second PCR proceeded for about 6 to 11 cycles. From the 5' RACE reads, TCRdb called clonotypes with MiXCR, one entry per CDR3 protein. The sample carries over 950,000 distinct CDR3 sequences, roughly half recorded once. The CDR3 consists of 10 residues. The germline V gene has CDR1 DFQATT and CDR2 SNEGSKA (reference sequence). The receptor comes from a woman aged 60-70 years in good health. Specimen: blood. The chain is built from TRBV20-1 and TRBJ2-1, with D unclear. With the DNA end fitting TRBJ2-7 better, the J assignment may be wrong. CDR3 sequence reads: CSARYNEQYF. In DNA form, the CDR3 reads TGCAGTGCTAGGTACAACGAGCAGTACTTC.